This entry lists 4 T cell receptor beta chains sequenced from one sample in a study of neoadjuvant anti-PD-1 for oral cavity cancer. Clones were read by immunoSEQ multiplex PCR, and TCRdb kept only the in-frame ones, dropping some. This table has several thousand clones, roughly 70% appearing once. The sample's time point: after neoadjuvant nivolumab, at surgical resection. This specimen consisted of PBMCs, obtained after nivolumab (anti-PD-1) treatment. The receptors shown here come from a person between 40 and 79 years old with oral cavity squamous cell carcinoma.

The chain carries TRBV7-9 and TRBJ2-2, with 8 bases aligning to TRBD1. CDR3 length: 16 residues. V lost 5 bases, J lost 4 bases, and 9 bases stayed unmatched. CDR1 is SEHNR, CDR2 FQNEAQ, per germline (reference sequence). In nucleotides, the CDR3 is TGTGCCAGCAGCCCAGGGGGCAGGGGAAGCACCGGGGAGCTGTTTTTT. Residues: CASSPGGRGSTGELFF. Full variable domain (rest looked up from reference TRBV7-9 and TRBJ2-2): DTGVSQNPRHKITKRGQNVTFRCDPISEHNRLYWYRQTLGQGPEFLTYFQNEAQLEKSRLLSDRFSAERPKGSFSTLEIQRTEQGDSAMYLCASSPGGRGSTGELFFGEGSRLTVL.

The chain links TRBV9 to TRBJ1-2; TRBD1 might be the D (6 bases). The V end was cut by 3 bases, the J end by 4 bases, with 16 bases between. The germline V gene encodes CDR1 SGDLS and CDR2 YYNGEE. This CDR3 comprises 15 residues. This CDR3 reads CASSGPEGGSYGYTF. The CDR3 DNA reads as TGTGCCAGCAGCGGGCCGGAGGGGGGCTCCTATGGCTACACCTTC.

This clone has a handful of counts. V is TRBV27 and J is TRBJ2-3; D is ambiguous. The V end was cut by 2 bases, the J end by 1 base, with 7 bases between. CDR1 MNHEY and CDR2 SMNVEV come from the germline V gene (reference sequence). The CDR3 runs to 14 residues. The CDR3 loop is CASSLTRGTDTQYF. The DNA for the CDR3 is TGTGCCAGCAGTTTAACTCGCGGCACAGATACGCAGTATTTT.

This clone appeared a few times. The chain links TRBV2 to TRBJ1-1; D is perhaps TRBD1 (6 bases). The V gene lost 6 bases and the J gene lost 5 bases, with 16 bases spanning the gap. The CDR3 covers 14 residues. CDR1 is SNHLY and CDR2 is FYNNEI in the germline V gene. CDR3 sequence: CASSLYRDSTEAFF. CDR3 nucleotide sequence: TGTGCCAGCAGCCTCTACAGGGATTCAACTGAAGCTTTCTTT.